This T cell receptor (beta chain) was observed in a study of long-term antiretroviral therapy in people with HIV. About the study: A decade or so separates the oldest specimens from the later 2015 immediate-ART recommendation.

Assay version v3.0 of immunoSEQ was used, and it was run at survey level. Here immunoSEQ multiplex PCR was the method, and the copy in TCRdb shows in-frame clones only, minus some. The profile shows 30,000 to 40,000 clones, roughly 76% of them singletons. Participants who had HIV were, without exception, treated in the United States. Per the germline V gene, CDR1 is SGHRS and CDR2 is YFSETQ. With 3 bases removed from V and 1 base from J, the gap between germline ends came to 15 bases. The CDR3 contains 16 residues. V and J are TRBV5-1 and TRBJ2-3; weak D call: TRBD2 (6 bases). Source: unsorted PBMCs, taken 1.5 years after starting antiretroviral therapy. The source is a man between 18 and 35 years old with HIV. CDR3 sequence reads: CASSWASGGGTDTQYF. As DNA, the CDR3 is TGCGCCAGCAGCTGGGCGAGCGGAGGGGGCACAGATACGCAGTATTTT. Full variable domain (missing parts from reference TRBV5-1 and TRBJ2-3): KAGVTQTPRYLIKTRGQQVTLSCSPISGHRSVSWYQQTPGQGLQFLFEYFSETQRNKGNFPGRFSGRQFSNSRSEMNVSTLELGDSALYLCASSWASGGGTDTQYFGPGTRLTVL.